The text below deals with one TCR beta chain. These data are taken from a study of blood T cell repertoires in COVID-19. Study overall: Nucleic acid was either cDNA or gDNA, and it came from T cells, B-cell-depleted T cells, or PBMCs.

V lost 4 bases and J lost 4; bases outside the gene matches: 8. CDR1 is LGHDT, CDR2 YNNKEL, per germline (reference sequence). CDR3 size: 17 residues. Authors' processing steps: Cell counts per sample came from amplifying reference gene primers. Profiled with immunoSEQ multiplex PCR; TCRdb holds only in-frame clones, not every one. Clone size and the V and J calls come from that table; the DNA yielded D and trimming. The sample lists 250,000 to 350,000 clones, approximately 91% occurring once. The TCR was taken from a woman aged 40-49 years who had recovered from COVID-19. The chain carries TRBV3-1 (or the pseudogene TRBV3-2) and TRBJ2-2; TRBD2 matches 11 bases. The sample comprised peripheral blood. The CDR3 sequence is CASSPITSGSPTGELFF. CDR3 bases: TGTGCCAGCAGCCCGATAACTAGCGGGAGTCCCACCGGGGAGCTGTTTTTT.